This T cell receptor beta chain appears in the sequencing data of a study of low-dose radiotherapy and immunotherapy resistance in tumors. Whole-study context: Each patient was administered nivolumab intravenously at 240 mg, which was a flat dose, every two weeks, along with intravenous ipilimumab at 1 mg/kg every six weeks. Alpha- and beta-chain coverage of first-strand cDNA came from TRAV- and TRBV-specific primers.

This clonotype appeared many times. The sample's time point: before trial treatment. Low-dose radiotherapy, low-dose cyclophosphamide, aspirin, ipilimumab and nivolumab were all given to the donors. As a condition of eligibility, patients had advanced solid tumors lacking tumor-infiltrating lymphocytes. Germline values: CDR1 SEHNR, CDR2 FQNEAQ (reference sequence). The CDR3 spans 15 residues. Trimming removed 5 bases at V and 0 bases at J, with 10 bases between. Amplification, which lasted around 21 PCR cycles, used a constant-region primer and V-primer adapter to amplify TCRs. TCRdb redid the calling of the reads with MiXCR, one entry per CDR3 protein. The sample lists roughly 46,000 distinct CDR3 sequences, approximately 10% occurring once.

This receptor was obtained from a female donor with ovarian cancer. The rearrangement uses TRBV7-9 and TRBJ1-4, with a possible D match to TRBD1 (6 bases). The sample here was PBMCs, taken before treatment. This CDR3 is CASSQGTTTNEKLFF. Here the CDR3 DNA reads TGTGCCAGCAGCCAGGGGACGACAACTAATGAAAAACTGTTTTTT.